This is a list of T cell receptor beta chains from one sample in a study of regulatory T cells in long-lasting Graves disease. MiXCR was run by TCRdb on the multiplex PCR reads, yielding one entry per CDR3 protein. The table shows around 480,000 distinct CDR3 sequences, with 16% occurring only once. The sample was also linked to a second study, of T cells in Graves' hyperthyroidism and ophthalmopathy.

The sample in question was peripheral blood mononuclear cells (PBMCs), obtained at new diagnosis, from a patient treated with antithyroid drugs. All receptors derive from a middle-aged woman with Graves disease. Both conserved end residues are part of each CDR3. Fields, in order: J gene, D gene, V gene, CDR3 protein. A D gene is named only where the DNA matches it firmly.

j_gene: TRBJ1-5; d_gene: -; v_gene: TRBV15; CDR3aa: CATSSRGNQPQHF
j_gene: TRBJ2-7; d_gene: -; v_gene: TRBV6-5; CDR3aa: CASSYSSRDEQYF
j_gene: TRBJ2-3; d_gene: TRBD2; v_gene: TRBV29-1; CDR3aa: CSVPFSSGGGDTQYF
j_gene: TRBJ2-2; d_gene: -; v_gene: TRBV3-1; CDR3aa: CASSTDNIPGELFF
j_gene: TRBJ1-1; d_gene: -; v_gene: TRBV29-1; CDR3aa: CSVGSWNTEAFF
j_gene: TRBJ2-1; d_gene: -; v_gene: TRBV2; CDR3aa: CASSEWAEGTLDEQFF
j_gene: TRBJ2-3; d_gene: TRBD2; v_gene: TRBV20-1; CDR3aa: CSAGLAGGAGDTQYF
j_gene: TRBJ2-2; d_gene: -; v_gene: TRBV19; CDR3aa: CASSPGTPVSGELFF
j_gene: TRBJ2-3; d_gene: TRBD1; v_gene: TRBV6-1; CDR3aa: CASRGQGAPTDTQYF
j_gene: TRBJ1-1; d_gene: -; v_gene: TRBV7-9; CDR3aa: CASSLPETEFGTEAFF
j_gene: TRBJ2-5; d_gene: -; v_gene: TRBV6-1; CDR3aa: CASSQPGHLQETQYF
j_gene: TRBJ1-2; d_gene: -; v_gene: TRBV4-1; CDR3aa: CASSLPAAPTNYGYTF
j_gene: TRBJ1-5; d_gene: -; v_gene: TRBV6-5; CDR3aa: CASSYSKGGDQPQHF
j_gene: TRBJ1-1; d_gene: -; v_gene: TRBV20-1; CDR3aa: CSASILPRGRPNTEAFF
j_gene: TRBJ2-5; d_gene: TRBD2; v_gene: TRBV3-1; CDR3aa: CASSQESASGGAQYF
j_gene: TRBJ2-3; d_gene: TRBD2; v_gene: TRBV11-2; CDR3aa: CASSSSGTSGRAEDTQYF
j_gene: TRBJ2-2; d_gene: TRBD2; v_gene: TRBV10-3; CDR3aa: CAISGGGASGELFF
j_gene: TRBJ2-1; d_gene: -; v_gene: TRBV11-2; CDR3aa: CASSIGTDNEQFF
j_gene: TRBJ2-7; d_gene: TRBD2; v_gene: TRBV19; CDR3aa: CASSIAGADYEQYF
j_gene: TRBJ2-3; d_gene: TRBD2; v_gene: TRBV28; CDR3aa: CASSFGLAGLDTQYF
j_gene: TRBJ2-2; d_gene: TRBD1; v_gene: TRBV6-9; CDR3aa: CASSYYTGGANTGELFF
j_gene: TRBJ2-7; d_gene: -; v_gene: TRBV6-1; CDR3aa: CASRDREQYF
j_gene: TRBJ2-1; d_gene: TRBD1; v_gene: TRBV6-1; CDR3aa: CASRTGGREAQFF
j_gene: TRBJ1-1; d_gene: -; v_gene: TRBV28; CDR3aa: CASSLSLSPMNTEAFF